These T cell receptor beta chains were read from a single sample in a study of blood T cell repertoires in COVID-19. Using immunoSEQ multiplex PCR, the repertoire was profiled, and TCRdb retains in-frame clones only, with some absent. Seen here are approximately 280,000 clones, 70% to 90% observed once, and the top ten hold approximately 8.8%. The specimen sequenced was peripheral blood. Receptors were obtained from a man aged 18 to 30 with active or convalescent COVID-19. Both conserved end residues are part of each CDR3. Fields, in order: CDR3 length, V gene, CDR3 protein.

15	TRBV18	CASSPDRAGLEKLFF
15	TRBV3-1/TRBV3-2	CASSATGGAGNTIYF
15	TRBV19	CASSILVRGGNEQFF
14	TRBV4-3	CASSYRDRGNEQFF
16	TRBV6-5	CASSYKGHYSNQPQHF
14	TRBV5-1	CASSQDRLDYEQYF
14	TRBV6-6	CASSYDREITEAFF
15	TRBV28	CASSLSYRANYGYTF
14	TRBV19	CASSFRQGSYEQYF
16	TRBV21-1	CASSKVRVAGINEQFF
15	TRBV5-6	CASSPGRVEGGGYTF
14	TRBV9	CASSVEGRDYEQYF
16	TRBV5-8	CASSSGQGLVNEKLFF
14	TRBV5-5	CASIHPGQGYGYTF
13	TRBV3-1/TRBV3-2	CASSHTSEETQYF
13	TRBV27	CASSQRRAYEQYF
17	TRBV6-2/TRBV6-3	CASSYPTEGPRDLEQYF
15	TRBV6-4	CASSEGAGSYNEQFF
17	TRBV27	CASSSIYRGDSNQPQHF
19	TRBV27	CASSSRKTHTGAGDTEAFF
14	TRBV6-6	CASSFRDRDYGYTF
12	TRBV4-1	CASSQAADTQYF
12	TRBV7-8	CASSWGNYGYTF